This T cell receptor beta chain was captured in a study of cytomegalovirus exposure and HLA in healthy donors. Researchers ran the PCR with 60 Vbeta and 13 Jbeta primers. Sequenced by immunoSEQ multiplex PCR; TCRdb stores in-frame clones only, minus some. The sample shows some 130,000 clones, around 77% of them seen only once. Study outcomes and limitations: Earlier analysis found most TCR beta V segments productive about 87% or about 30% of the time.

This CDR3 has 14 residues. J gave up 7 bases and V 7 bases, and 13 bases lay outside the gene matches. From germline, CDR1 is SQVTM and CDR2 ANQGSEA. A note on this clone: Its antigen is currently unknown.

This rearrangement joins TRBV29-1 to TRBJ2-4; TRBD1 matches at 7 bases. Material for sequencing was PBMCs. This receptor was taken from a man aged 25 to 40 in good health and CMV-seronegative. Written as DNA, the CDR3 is TGCAGCGCCGCAAGCCCGGGACAGAGCAACATTCAGTACTTC. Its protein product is CSAASPGQSNIQYF. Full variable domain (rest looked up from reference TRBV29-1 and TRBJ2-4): SAVISQKPSRDICQRGTSLTIQCQVDSQVTMMFWYRQQPGQSLTLIATANQGSEATYESGFVIDKFPISRPNLTFSTLTVSNMSPEDSSIYLCSAASPGQSNIQYFGAGTRLSVL.